This paragraph covers one T cell receptor (beta chain) sequence. Its antigen remains unknown. This sample is drawn from a study of T cell clonotyping in hematopoietic cell transplantation. This CDR3 comprises 14 residues. After removal of 3 bases from V and 3 bases from J, the junction contained 6 bases not matched to a gene. Per germline, CDR1 SGHNT and CDR2 YYREEE (reference sequence). Regarding the study as a whole: At the given depth, recipient repertoires were over 97% de novo clonotypes. Pathologically expanded recipient clonotypes increased progressively from day 30 to day 180 as diversity fell. Higher Inverse Simpson Index values in graft donor and pretransplant recipient predicted broader posttransplant TCR diversity.

Libraries were prepared by immunoSEQ multiplex PCR; TCRdb keeps only in-frame clonotypes and omits some of them. The sample has about 10,000 clones; 87% are singletons. The time point denotes: recipient sample about 28 days before transplant, after cytoreduction. This sample comprised peripheral blood mononuclear cells, obtained before stem cell transplant. The TCR comes from a woman in her 50s with chronic myeloid leukemia. Some clones in this sample may be carry-over from other donors' samples. V and J are TRBV5-4 and TRBJ2-7, with 7 bases identical to TRBD2. CDR3 amino acids: CASSWAGELYEQYF. CDR3 DNA: TGTGCCAGCAGCTGGGCGGGAGAGCTCTACGAGCAGTACTTC.